These T cell receptor beta chains were read from a single sample in a study of OX40 agonist ivuxolimab in advanced cancers. Assay used: immunoSEQ multiplex PCR; TCRdb lists only in-frame clones, some missing. The table records around 30,000 clones, roughly 90% of them present only once. The input for sequencing was CD4+ or CD8+ T cells sorted from blood, taken in a trial of the OX40 agonist ivuxolimab. Source of these receptors: an adult with an advanced solid tumor such as melanoma, head and neck, liver or kidney cancer. Each CDR3 is given with its conserved first and last residue. D genes are given only for firm matches. Size values are once, few and many counts, or a class for expanded clones, and some rows have none.

v_gene	j_gene	abundance	d_gene	CDR3nt	CDR3aa
TRBV27	TRBJ2-7	.	.	TGTGCCAGCAGTGGGACCGGGACGCAACAGTACTTC	CASSGTGTQQYF
TRBV9	TRBJ1-4	.	.	TGTGCCAGCAGCCCCCTAGGGGAGGAAACAACTAATGAAAAACTGTTTTTT	CASSPLGEETTNEKLFF
TRBV9	TRBJ2-1	once	TRBD2	TGTGCCAGCAGCGGATCAATAGGGGGGACTAGCGGGTACAATGAGCAGTTCTTC	CASSGSIGGTSGYNEQFF
TRBV9	TRBJ1-1	.	.	TGTGCCAGCAGCCCCCGGGGGGACACTGAAGCTTTCTTT	CASSPRGDTEAFF
TRBV7-9	TRBJ2-7	.	TRBD2	TGTGCCAGCAGTCCAACTAGCGGCTCCTACGAGCAGTACTTC	CASSPTSGSYEQYF
TRBV21-1	TRBJ2-1	.	.	TGTGCCAGCAGCAAAGGTCGGACTAGCGGGAGTATCAATGAGCAGTTCTTC	CASSKGRTSGSINEQFF
TRBV5-1	TRBJ2-7	.	.	TGCGCCAGCAGCGTGACTAGCTCCTACGAGCAGTACTTC	CASSVTSSYEQYF
TRBV5-1	TRBJ1-2	.	TRBD1	TGCGCCAGCAGCTTGACGGGCCGGGACAGGACCTTCTATGGCTACACCTTC	CASSLTGRDRTFYGYTF
TRBV28	TRBJ2-4	.	.	TGTGCCAGCAGTTTGAGGATAGCCAAAAACATTCAGTACTTC	CASSLRIAKNIQYF
TRBV7-2	TRBJ2-7	.	.	TGTGCCAGCAGCTTATTGGGCACAGACCTTTACGAGCAGTACTTC	CASSLLGTDLYEQYF
TRBV7-3	TRBJ2-2	.	TRBD1	TGTGCCAGCAGCCCGAATAGACAGGGGGACACCGGGGAGCTGTTTTTT	CASSPNRQGDTGELFF
TRBV5-6	TRBJ2-7	.	.	TGTGCCAGCAGCTTGGAAGGGAGGTCCTACGAGCAGTACTTC	CASSLEGRSYEQYF
TRBV7-6	TRBJ2-1	.	TRBD2	TGTGCCAGCAGCGCAACGGGAGGGCCGACCAATGAGCAGTTCTTC	CASSATGGPTNEQFF
TRBV11-3	TRBJ2-1	.	TRBD1	TGTGCCAGCAGCTTAGGGACAGGGGGTTTGGATGAGCAGTTCTTC	CASSLGTGGLDEQFF
TRBV27	TRBJ2-3	.	.	TGTGCCAGACTGGGAGTTCTAACGGCAGATACGCAGTATTTT	CARLGVLTADTQYF
TRBV7-9	TRBJ2-5	.	.	TGTGCCAGCAGTCTAACAGGACACCATTCGGAGACCCAGTACTTC	CASSLTGHHSETQYF
TRBV19	TRBJ1-2	once	.	TGTGCCAGTAGTATAGAGGGCGGGACTAATGGCTACACCTTC	CASSIEGGTNGYTF
TRBV29-1	TRBJ1-1	.	.	TGCAGCATTGAAACGGGCAGGGGCACTGAAGCTTTCTTT	CSIETGRGTEAFF
TRBV27	TRBJ1-2	few	TRBD1	TGTGCCAGCAGTTCAGGGGGCTATGGCTACACCTTC	CASSSGGYGYTF
TRBV25-1	TRBJ1-2	.	TRBD1	TGTGCCAGCAGTGAATATTTGTCAGGGGGCGCGGATAGTCATGGCTACACCTTC	CASSEYLSGGADSHGYTF
TRBV11-2	TRBJ1-5	.	.	TGTGCCAGCAGCGTGGGCTTCGGCAATCAGCCCCAGCATTTT	CASSVGFGNQPQHF
TRBV27	TRBJ2-1	.	TRBD2	TGTGCCAGCAGTTTATCGAGCCTAGCGGGAGTCCCCGAACAGTTCTTC	CASSLSSLAGVPEQFF
TRBV7-3	TRBJ2-1	once	.	TGTGCCAGCAGCTTAGGGGGCAGCCTTATGTATGAGCAGTTCTTC	CASSLGGSLMYEQFF
TRBV23-1	TRBJ2-7	.	TRBD1	TGCGCCAGCAGTCAATTAAACGGGTCCGGGACAGGGTGGATGGACGAGCAGTACTTC	CASSQLNGSGTGWMDEQYF
TRBV5-6	TRBJ2-3	.	.	TGTGCCAGCAGCATTGGGACAGATACGCAGTATTTT	CASSIGTDTQYF
TRBV7-9	TRBJ1-2	few	.	TGTGCCAGCAGCCTCTCCCCGCGGGGGCCCTCGGGAGGCTACACCTTC	CASSLSPRGPSGGYTF
TRBV30	TRBJ1-2	.	.	TGTGCCTTACTTGGGGTGGGTGGCTACACCTTC	CALLGVGGYTF
TRBV10-2	TRBJ1-2	once	.	TGCGCCAGCAGTGAGTACAATGGAGCTAACTATGGCTACACCTTC	CASSEYNGANYGYTF
TRBV7-6	TRBJ2-1	.	TRBD2	TGTGCCAGCAGCTTAGTTGGACTAGCGGAGTACAATGAGCAGTTCTTC	CASSLVGLAEYNEQFF
TRBV28	TRBJ1-1	.	TRBD1	TGTGCCAGCGCCGGGACAGGGGGCTGGGGCACTGAAGCTTTCTTT	CASAGTGGWGTEAFF
TRBV5-6	TRBJ2-3	.	.	TGTGCCAGCAGCTGGTCTACCCGCACAGATACGCAGTATTTT	CASSWSTRTDTQYF
TRBV10-3	TRBJ2-7	.	.	TGTGCCATCAGTGAGTCGACTTCGGGGGGCCGATCAGCCTACGAGCAGTACTTC	CAISESTSGGRSAYEQYF
TRBV7-2	TRBJ1-5	.	.	TGTGCCAGCAGCTTAGAACACGGACTTTACAATCAGCCCCAGCATTTT	CASSLEHGLYNQPQHF
TRBV9	TRBJ1-4	.	TRBD1	TGTGCCAGCAGCGACCCGGGACAGGGGAAGACGAATGAAAAACTGTTTTTT	CASSDPGQGKTNEKLFF
TRBV9	TRBJ2-7	.	TRBD1	TGTGCCAGCAGCCCCGACAGGGACGACGAGCAGTACTTC	CASSPDRDDEQYF
TRBV19	TRBJ2-3	.	TRBD1	TGTGCCAGTATCACAGGGGTTACGCAGTATTTT	CASITGVTQYF
TRBV7-2	TRBJ2-3	few	.	TGTGCCAGCAGCTACGGGACTGCCTTTCCGGATACGCAGTATTTT	CASSYGTAFPDTQYF
TRBV19	TRBJ2-7	.	TRBD2	TGTGCCAGTAGTATCGGGGCTAGCGGACACTACGAGCAGTACTTC	CASSIGASGHYEQYF
TRBV5-1	TRBJ2-1	.	.	TGCGCCAGTACCGCGGGGAGCGGGACATACAATGAGCAGTTCTTC	CASTAGSGTYNEQFF
TRBV4-1	TRBJ2-3	.	.	TGCGCCAGCAGCTACACTGCCAGAGTCACAGATACGCAGTATTTT	CASSYTARVTDTQYF
TRBV7-4	TRBJ1-2	.	TRBD1	TGTGCCAGCAGCCCGGGACAGACCTATGGCTACACCTTC	CASSPGQTYGYTF
TRBV11-2	TRBJ2-7	.	TRBD2	TGTGCCAGCAGCCCGAGCAGGGGACTAGCGCGCTCCTACGAGCAGTACTTC	CASSPSRGLARSYEQYF
TRBV28	TRBJ2-7	few	TRBD2	TGTGCCAGCAGGGTGACTAGCGGGCGCTCCTACGAGCAGTACTTC	CASRVTSGRSYEQYF
TRBV5-4	TRBJ1-1	.	.	TGTGCCAGCAGCTTGGCAACAGGGATGAACACTGAAGCTTTCTTT	CASSLATGMNTEAFF
TRBV27	TRBJ2-5	.	.	TGTGCCAGCAGGCGGGCCTTCGGGACGGGAGAGACCCAGTACTTC	CASRRAFGTGETQYF
TRBV19	TRBJ2-7	.	.	TGTGCCAGTAGTATGGCAGCCGCCTACGAGCAGTACTTC	CASSMAAAYEQYF
TRBV4-3	TRBJ2-1	.	.	TGCGCCACCGGACGGGACTCCTACAATGAGCAGTTCTTC	CATGRDSYNEQFF